This entry concerns a single T cell receptor beta chain. Its cognate antigen has yet to be identified. Base qualities are not at hand, and no much larger clone is one base apart. TCRbeta CDR3 regions were amplified from genomic DNA by means of the immunoSEQ Assay, a bias-controlled multiplex PCR. On the authors' methods: The number of nucleated cells in each sample was estimated by amplification of reference gene primers within the assay. To quantify the absolute abundance of each unique TCRbeta CDR3 rearrangement, sequence reads were collapsed and filtered. Productive Simpson clonality was computed per sample as the square root of Simpson's diversity index over productive rearrangements. TCRdb provides this immuneACCESS table in a form limited to in-frame rearrangements. Some clones are lacking; in checked studies, under half of them reflect an unresolved V gene, and why the rest are absent is not known. V and J calls and clone size are as listed in that table; D and trimming were resolved from the DNA. The sample table contains about 130,000 clones; only one count was recorded for roughly 90% of them. The top ten hold approximately 1% of the sample.

CDR3 length: 15 amino acids, cysteine to phenylalanine. This entry keeps only the CDR3 DNA: 45 bases, framed from base 1. CDR1 and CDR2 are drawn from the germline V gene: WSHSY, SAAADI. From V the trimming removes 6 bases and from J it removes 3 bases, while the gene matches leave 6 bases of the junction unaccounted for. These data are taken from a study of blood T cell repertoires in COVID-19 (dated by TCRdb to 2018 to 2020). Some background on the complete study: Collaborator samples came from the United States, Italy and Spain and covered acute and convalescent phases of COVID-19. The material from the prospective study consisted of cDNA or gDNA derived from T cells, B-cell-depleted T cells, or PBMCs. The dataset comprised deeply sampled blood TCRbeta repertoires from subjects exposed to, actively infected with, or recovered from COVID-19. The repertoires were made available in a free public database intended to serve as a resource for research on the immune response to SARS-CoV-2. Samples came from the ongoing ImmuneRACE study (first 160 participants) plus 1,254 subjects from 6 global collaborators. Sample metadata almost always included a de-identified subject ID, COVID-19 status, age in years and sex. Where HLA class I and class II types were available, the types were taken from metadata supplied by the sample provider, not from assay-based typing. General conclusions and limits of the study: Clinical and demographic metadata were provided uncurated, with the amount varying by source and participant.

The collaborating institutions used their own protocols to collect whole blood in K2EDTA tubes. For TCRbeta analysis, collaborator samples were shipped as frozen whole blood, as isolated PBMCs, or as DNA extracted from either sample type. The source of this sequence is a woman older than 75 with acute or convalescent COVID-19. The sequence joins TRBV10-2 to TRBJ2-1, with 9 central nucleotides matching TRBD1. The sequenced material came from peripheral blood. The nucleotides read TGCGCCAGCAGACCACAGGGGGCCCTCTACAATGAGCAGTTCTTC. Translated, it reads CASRPQGALYNEQFF.